The entry below describes one TCR beta chain. Study processing details: Reference gene primer amplification yielded estimated nucleated cell counts. Assay: immunoSEQ multiplex PCR; the TCRdb copy retains only in-frame clones and omits some. Clone size and the V and J calls come from that table; the DNA yielded D and trimming. Of 300,000 to 350,000 clones listed, 83% are singletons. Germline CDR1 and CDR2: SEHNR and FQNEAQ (reference sequence). The CDR3 sequence is 15 residues long. V lost 0 bases to trimming and J lost 4 bases, with 10 bases between them. The data are from a study of blood T cell repertoires in COVID-19. On the study more broadly: The origin of the acute and convalescent COVID-19 samples was the United States, Italy and Spain. PBMCs, B-cell-depleted T cells, or T cells provided the cDNA or gDNA that made up the material.

The chain joins TRBV7-9 to TRBJ1-3, with D maybe TRBD1 (5 bases). The source material was peripheral blood. The receptor comes from a man aged 25 to 40 with active or convalescent COVID-19. CDR3 sequence reads: CASSLAAGGGNTIYF. In DNA form, the CDR3 reads TGTGCCAGCAGCTTAGCGGCCGGGGGAGGAAACACCATATATTTT.